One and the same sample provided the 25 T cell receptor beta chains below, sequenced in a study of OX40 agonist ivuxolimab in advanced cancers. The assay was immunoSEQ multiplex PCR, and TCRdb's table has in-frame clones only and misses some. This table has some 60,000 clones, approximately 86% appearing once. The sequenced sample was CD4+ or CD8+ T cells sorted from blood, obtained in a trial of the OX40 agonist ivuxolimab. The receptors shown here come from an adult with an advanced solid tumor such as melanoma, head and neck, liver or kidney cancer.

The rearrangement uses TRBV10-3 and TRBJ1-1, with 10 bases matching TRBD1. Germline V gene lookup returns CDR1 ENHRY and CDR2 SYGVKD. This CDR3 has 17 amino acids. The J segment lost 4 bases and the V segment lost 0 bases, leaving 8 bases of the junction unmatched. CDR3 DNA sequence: TGTGCCATCAGTGAGTCGATTTGGAGGACAGGGGGCACTGAAGCTTTCTTT. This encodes CAISESIWRTGGTEAFF.

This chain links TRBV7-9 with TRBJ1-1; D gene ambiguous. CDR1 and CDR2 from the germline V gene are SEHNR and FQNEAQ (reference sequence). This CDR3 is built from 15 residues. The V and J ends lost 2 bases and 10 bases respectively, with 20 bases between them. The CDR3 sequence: CASSLIQPTLGGAFF. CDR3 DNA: TGTGCCAGCAGCTTAATACAGCCAACCCTTGGCGGAGCTTTCTTT.

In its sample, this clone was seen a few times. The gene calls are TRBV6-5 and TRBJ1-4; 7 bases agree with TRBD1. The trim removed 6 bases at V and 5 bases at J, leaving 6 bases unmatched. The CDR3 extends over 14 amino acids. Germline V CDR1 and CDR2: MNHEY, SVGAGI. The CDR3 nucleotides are TGTGCCAGCAGCACAGGGGTTATAAATGAAAAACTGTTTTTT. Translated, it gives CASSTGVINEKLFF.

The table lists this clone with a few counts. The CDR3 DNA follows: TGTGCCAGCAGTTTTGTAGGGACAGGGGACTACGAGCAGTACTTC. Translation gives CASSFVGTGDYEQYF. The V and J genes are TRBV27 and TRBJ2-7; 10 positions agree with TRBD1. The CDR3 loop spans 15 amino acids. Losses at the gene ends were 3 bases for V and 3 bases for J; bases not matched to a gene: 5. The germline gives CDR1 MNHEY, CDR2 SMNVEV (reference sequence).

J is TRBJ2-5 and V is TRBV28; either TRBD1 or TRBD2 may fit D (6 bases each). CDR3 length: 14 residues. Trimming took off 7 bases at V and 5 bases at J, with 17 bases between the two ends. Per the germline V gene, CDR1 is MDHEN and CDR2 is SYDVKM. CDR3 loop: CASTSSGAGETQYF. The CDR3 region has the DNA TGTGCCAGCACGTCATCGGGGGCGGGGGAGACCCAGTACTTC.

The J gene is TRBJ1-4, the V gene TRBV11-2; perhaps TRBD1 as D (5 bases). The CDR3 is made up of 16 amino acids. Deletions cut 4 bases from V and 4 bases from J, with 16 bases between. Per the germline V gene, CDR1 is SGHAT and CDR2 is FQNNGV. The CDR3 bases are TGTGCCAGCAGCTGGGCCTCCAGGAGGGGTAATGAAAAACTGTTTTTT. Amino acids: CASSWASRRGNEKLFF.

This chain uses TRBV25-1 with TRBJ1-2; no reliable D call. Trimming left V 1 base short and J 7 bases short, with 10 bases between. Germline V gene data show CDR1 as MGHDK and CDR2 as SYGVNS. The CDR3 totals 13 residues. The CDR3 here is CASSESPPVGYTF. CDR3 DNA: TGTGCCAGCAGTGAATCCCCACCGGTTGGCTACACCTTC.

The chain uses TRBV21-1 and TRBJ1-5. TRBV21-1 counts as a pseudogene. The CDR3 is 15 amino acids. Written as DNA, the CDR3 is TGTGCCAGCAGCCCCCACGGGCAGATTAATCAGCCCCAGCATTTT. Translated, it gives CASSPHGQINQPQHF.

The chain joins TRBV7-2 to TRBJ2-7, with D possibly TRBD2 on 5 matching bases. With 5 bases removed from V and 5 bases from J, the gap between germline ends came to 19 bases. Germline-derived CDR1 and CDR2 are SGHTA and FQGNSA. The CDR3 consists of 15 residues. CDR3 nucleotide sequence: TGTGCCAGCAGCAAAGAGGGCGTCTTAGGACACGAGCAGTACTTC. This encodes CASSKEGVLGHEQYF.

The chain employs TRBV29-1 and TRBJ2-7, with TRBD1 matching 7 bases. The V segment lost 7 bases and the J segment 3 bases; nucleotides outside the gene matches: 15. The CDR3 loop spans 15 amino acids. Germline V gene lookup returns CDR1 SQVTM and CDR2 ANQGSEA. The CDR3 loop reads CSALGKPGQFYEQYF. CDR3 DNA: TGCAGCGCTCTGGGGAAACCGGGACAGTTCTACGAGCAGTACTTC.

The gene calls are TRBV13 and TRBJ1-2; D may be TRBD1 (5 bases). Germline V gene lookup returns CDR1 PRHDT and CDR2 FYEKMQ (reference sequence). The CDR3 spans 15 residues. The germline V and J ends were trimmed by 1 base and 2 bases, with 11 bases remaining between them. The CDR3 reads CASSLEHRSNYGYTF. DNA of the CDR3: TGTGCCAGCAGCTTAGAGCACAGGAGCAACTATGGCTACACCTTC.

CDR3 in amino acids: CASSSPDVTDTQYF. CDR3 DNA: TGCGCCAGCAGCTCCCCAGATGTAACAGATACGCAGTATTTT. This chain connects TRBV5-1 to TRBJ2-3; D ambiguous. V lost 3 bases and J lost 3, with 11 bases in between. Germline-derived CDR1 and CDR2 are SGHRS and YFSETQ. This CDR3 contains 14 residues.

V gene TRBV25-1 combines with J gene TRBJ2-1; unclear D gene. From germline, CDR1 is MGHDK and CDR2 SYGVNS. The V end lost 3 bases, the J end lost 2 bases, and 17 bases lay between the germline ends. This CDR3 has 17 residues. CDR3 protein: CASSDMRPSNPYNEQFF. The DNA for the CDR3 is TGTGCCAGCAGTGACATGCGCCCGTCCAATCCCTACAATGAGCAGTTCTTC. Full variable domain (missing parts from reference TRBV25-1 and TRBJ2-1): EADIYQTPRYLVIGTGKKITLECSQTMGHDKMYWYQQDPGMELHLIHYSYGVNSTEKGDLSSESTVSRIRTEHFPLTLESARPSHTSQYLCASSDMRPSNPYNEQFFGPGTRLTVL.

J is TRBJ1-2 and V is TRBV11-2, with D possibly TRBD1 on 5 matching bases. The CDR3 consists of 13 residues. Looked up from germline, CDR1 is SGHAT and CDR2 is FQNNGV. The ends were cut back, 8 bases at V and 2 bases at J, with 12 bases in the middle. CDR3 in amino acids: CASRGRRNYGYTF. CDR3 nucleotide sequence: TGTGCCAGCCGGGGCAGAAGGAACTATGGCTACACCTTC.

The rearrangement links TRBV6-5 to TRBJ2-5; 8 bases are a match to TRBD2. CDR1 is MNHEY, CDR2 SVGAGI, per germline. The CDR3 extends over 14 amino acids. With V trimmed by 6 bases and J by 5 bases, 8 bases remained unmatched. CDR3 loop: CASSSGTSRETQYF. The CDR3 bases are TGTGCCAGCAGCTCCGGGACTAGTAGGGAGACCCAGTACTTC.

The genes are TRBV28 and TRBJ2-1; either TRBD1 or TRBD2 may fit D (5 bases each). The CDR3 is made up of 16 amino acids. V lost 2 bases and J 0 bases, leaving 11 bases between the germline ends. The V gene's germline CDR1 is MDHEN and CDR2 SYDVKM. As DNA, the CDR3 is TGTGCCAGCAGTTTACAGGGTGGGAGCTCCTACAATGAGCAGTTCTTC. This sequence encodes CASSLQGGSSYNEQFF.

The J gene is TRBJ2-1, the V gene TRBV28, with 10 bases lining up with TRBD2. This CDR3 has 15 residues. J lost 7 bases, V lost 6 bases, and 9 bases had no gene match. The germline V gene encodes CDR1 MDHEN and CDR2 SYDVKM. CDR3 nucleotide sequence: TGTGCCAGCAGATTAGCGGGAGGATCGTCAAATGAGCAGTTCTTC. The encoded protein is CASRLAGGSSNEQFF.

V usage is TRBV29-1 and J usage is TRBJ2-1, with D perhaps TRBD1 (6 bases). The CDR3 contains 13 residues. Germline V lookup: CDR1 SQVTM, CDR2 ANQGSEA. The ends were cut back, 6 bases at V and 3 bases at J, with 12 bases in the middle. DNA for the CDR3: TGCAGCGTATACAGGGCGGGCTACAATGAGCAGTTCTTC. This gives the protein CSVYRAGYNEQFF.

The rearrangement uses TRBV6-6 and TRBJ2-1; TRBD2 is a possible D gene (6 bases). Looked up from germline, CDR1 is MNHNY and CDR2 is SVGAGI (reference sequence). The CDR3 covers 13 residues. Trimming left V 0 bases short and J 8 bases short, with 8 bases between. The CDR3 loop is CASSYSREDEQFF. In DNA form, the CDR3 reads TGTGCCAGCAGTTACTCCAGGGAGGATGAGCAGTTCTTC.

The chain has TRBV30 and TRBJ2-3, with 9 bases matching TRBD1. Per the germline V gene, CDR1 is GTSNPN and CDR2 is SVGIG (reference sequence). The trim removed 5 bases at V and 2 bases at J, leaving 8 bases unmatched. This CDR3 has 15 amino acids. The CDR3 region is CAWGGTGSHTDTQYF. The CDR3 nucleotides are TGTGCCTGGGGAGGGACAGGGAGTCACACAGATACGCAGTATTTT. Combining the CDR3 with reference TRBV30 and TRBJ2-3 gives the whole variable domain SQTIHQWPATLVQPVGSPLSLECTVEGTSNPNLYWYRQAAGRGLQLLFYSVGIGQISSEVPQNLSASRPQDRQFILSSKKLLLSDSGFYLCAWGGTGSHTDTQYFGPGTRLTVL.

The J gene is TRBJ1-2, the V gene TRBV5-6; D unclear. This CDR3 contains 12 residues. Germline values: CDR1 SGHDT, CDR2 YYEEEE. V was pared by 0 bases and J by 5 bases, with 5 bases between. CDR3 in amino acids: CASSLARYGYTF. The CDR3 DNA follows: TGTGCCAGCAGCTTGGCCAGGTATGGCTACACCTTC.

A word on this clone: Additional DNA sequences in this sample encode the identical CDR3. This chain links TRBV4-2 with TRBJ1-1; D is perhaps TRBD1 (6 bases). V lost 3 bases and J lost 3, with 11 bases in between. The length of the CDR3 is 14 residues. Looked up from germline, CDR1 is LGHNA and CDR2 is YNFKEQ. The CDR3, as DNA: TGTGCCAGCAGCCATACAGGGTATGACACTGAAGCTTTCTTT. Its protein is CASSHTGYDTEAFF.

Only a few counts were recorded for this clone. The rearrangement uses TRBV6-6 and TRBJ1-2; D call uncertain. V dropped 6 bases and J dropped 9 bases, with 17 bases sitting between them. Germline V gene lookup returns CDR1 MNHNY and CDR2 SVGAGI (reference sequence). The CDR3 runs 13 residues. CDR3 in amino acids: CASRGPRVESYTF. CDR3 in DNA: TGTGCCAGCAGAGGACCGAGGGTCGAGAGCTACACCTTC.

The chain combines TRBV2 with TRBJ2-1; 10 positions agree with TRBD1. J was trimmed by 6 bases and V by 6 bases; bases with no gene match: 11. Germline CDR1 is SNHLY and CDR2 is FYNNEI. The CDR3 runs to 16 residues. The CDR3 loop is CASRAMTGGRGNEQFF. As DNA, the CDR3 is TGTGCCAGCAGAGCTATGACAGGGGGCCGGGGCAATGAGCAGTTCTTC.

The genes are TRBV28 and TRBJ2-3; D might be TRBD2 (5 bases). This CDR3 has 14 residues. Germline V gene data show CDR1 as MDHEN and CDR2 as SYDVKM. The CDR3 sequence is CAVEGQTSTDTQYF. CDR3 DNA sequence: TGTGCGGTTGAGGGCCAAACTAGCACAGATACGCAGTATTTT.